This is a list of T cell receptor beta chains from one sample in a study of T-cell reconstitution after alpha-beta-depleted transplantation in children. A single record per CDR3 protein comes from TCRdb applying MiXCR to the PCR reads. The sample has some 190,000 distinct CDR3 sequences; roughly 10% are singletons. The specimen was PBMCs, collected before TCRalphabeta/CD19-depleted stem cell transplant. These receptors came from a boy between 2 and 10 years old with acute myeloid leukemia, due to receive a stem cell transplant. CDR3s include the opening cysteine and the closing phenylalanine or tryptophan. The D gene is left open where the match is weak. Only some rows state a clone size, as once, few, many or a class for expanded clones.

j_call clone_size cdr3_length v_call d_call cdr3_nt cdr3_aa
TRBJ2-5 many 16 TRBV18 . TGTGCCAGCTCACCTTCAGGTTTGCCATACCAAGAGACCCAGTACTTC CASSPSGLPYQETQYF
TRBJ1-2 many 15 TRBV6-2/TRBV6-3 . TGTGCCAGCAGCTCGCTCGTGGGACGGATTTATGGCTACACCTTC CASSSLVGRIYGYTF
TRBJ2-5 many 14 TRBV6-5 TRBD1 TGTGCCAGCAGTTACACGGACAGGACAGAGACCCAGTACTTC CASSYTDRTETQYF
TRBJ1-5 . 13 TRBV19 TRBD1 TGTGCCAGTAGTGGACAGGGTGCTCAGCCCCAGCATTTT CASSGQGAQPQHF
TRBJ2-7 . 15 TRBV6-5 . TGTGCCAGCAGTTATCCCGTGGGAAGCAGCTACGAGCAGTACTTC CASSYPVGSSYEQYF
TRBJ2-1 many 14 TRBV12-3/TRBV12-4 TRBD2 TGTGCCAGCAGTCTCGGGGGGGCCCATAATGAGCAGTTCTTC CASSLGGAHNEQFF
TRBJ2-1 many 14 TRBV5-1 TRBD1 TGCGCCAGCAGCCCGGACAGGGTAAGGAATGAGCAGTTCTTC CASSPDRVRNEQFF
TRBJ2-5 many 17 TRBV20-1 TRBD2 TGCAGTGCTAGAGATAGCGGGGGGGCAGGAAGGGGACAGACCCAGTACTTC CSARDSGGAGRGQTQYF
TRBJ2-1 many 15 TRBV5-6 . TGTGCCAGCAGCTTTTTATGGGGGTCGATGAATGAGCAGTTCTTC CASSFLWGSMNEQFF
TRBJ1-1 many 13 TRBV5-1 . TGCGCCAGCAGCGTACCAGGGAACACTGAAGCTTTCTTT CASSVPGNTEAFF
TRBJ2-5 few 14 TRBV11-2 . TGTGCCAGCAGCTTAATAGCGCCCCAAGAGACCCAGTACTTC CASSLIAPQETQYF
TRBJ2-2 many 11 TRBV14 . TGTGCCAGCACCGCCTCCGGGGAGCTGTTTTTT CASTASGELFF
TRBJ2-7 many 16 TRBV27 TRBD2 TGTGCCAGCAGCCCTTCGGGGGGCGGGAGGTCCTACGAGCAGTACTTC CASSPSGGGRSYEQYF
TRBJ1-4 many 15 TRBV7-9 TRBD1 TGTGCCAGCAGCGCCGGGACAGGGAGGAACGAAAAACTGTTTTTT CASSAGTGRNEKLFF
TRBJ2-1 many 14 TRBV20-1 TRBD2 TGCAGTGCTAGAGTGGCTAGCGGGGGGAATGAGCAGTTCTTC CSARVASGGNEQFF
TRBJ2-3 . 18 TRBV2 TRBD2 TGTGCCATCAGCCCTGGACTAGCGGGGGGGCCCATGACAGATACGCAGTATTTT CAISPGLAGGPMTDTQYF
TRBJ2-3 many 16 TRBV12-3/TRBV12-4 . TGTGCCAGCAGTCCAGGGTTGGAGGGTTCCACAGATACGCAGTATTTT CASSPGLEGSTDTQYF
TRBJ2-3 many 15 TRBV3-1 . TGTGCCAGCTCGCCGGGGCTAGGACGCACAGATACGCAGTATTTT CASSPGLGRTDTQYF
TRBJ2-2 . 19 TRBV11-2 TRBD2 TGTGCCAGCAGCTTAGCTCTAGCGGGGGCCGGGGCCTTCACCGGGGAGCTGTTTTTT CASSLALAGAGAFTGELFF
TRBJ2-5 many 15 TRBV24-1 TRBD1 TGTGCCACCAGTGATTGGACAGGCGGCCGGGAGACCCAGTACTTC CATSDWTGGRETQYF
TRBJ1-5 many 15 TRBV4-1 . TGCGCCAGCAGCCAAAACCGACTGAACAATCAGCCCCAGCATTTT CASSQNRLNNQPQHF
TRBJ1-2 many 15 TRBV7-2 . TGTGCCAGCAGCAGAAGACAGGACAGCCCCTATGGCTACACCTTC CASSRRQDSPYGYTF
TRBJ2-3 many 15 TRBV7-9 . TGTGCCAGCAGCTTTCAAGCGGGCCGCACAGATACGCAGTATTTT CASSFQAGRTDTQYF
TRBJ1-6 many 16 TRBV11-2 . TGTGCCAGCAGCTTAGGCACGAGCTCCTATAATTCACCCCTCCACTTT CASSLGTSSYNSPLHF
TRBJ2-3 many 17 TRBV24-1 TRBD2 TGTGCCACCAGTGGACCGGGACTAGCGGGACTTCCAGATACGCAGTATTTT CATSGPGLAGLPDTQYF
TRBJ1-2 many 15 TRBV11-2 . TGTGCCAGCAGACCTACAACAGGACACTTTTCTGGCTACACCTTC CASRPTTGHFSGYTF
TRBJ1-2 many 15 TRBV7-2 . TGTGCCAGCAGCCAAAGGGCCCAGGGGCCCTATGGCTACACCTTC CASSQRAQGPYGYTF
TRBJ2-5 many 17 TRBV7-8 TRBD2 TGTGCCAGCAGCTTACCCCTAGCGGGGGTGTTGCAAGAGACCCAGTACTTC CASSLPLAGVLQETQYF
TRBJ2-1 many 14 TRBV12-3/TRBV12-4 . TGTGCCAGCAGTATCGGGGGTTCGGGGTCCCGGTCGTTCTTC CASSIGGSGSRSFF
TRBJ2-2 . 16 TRBV6-1 . TGTGCCAGCAGTGAATATCGGGGGTCCCTATCCGGGGAGCTGTTTTTT CASSEYRGSLSGELFF
TRBJ2-2 many 15 TRBV12-3/TRBV12-4 . TGTGCCAGCAGTTTTAGGGGAGGGAACACCGGGGAGCTGTTTTTT CASSFRGGNTGELFF
TRBJ2-1 many 20 TRBV2 TRBD1 TGTGCCAGCAGCGCCCTTTGGACAGGGGGCGCGGTAGCGGGGTACAATGAGCAGTTCTTC CASSALWTGGAVAGYNEQFF
TRBJ1-2 large 13 TRBV12-3/TRBV12-4 TRBD1 TGTGCCAGCAGAATGGGGACAGTATATGGCTACACCTTC CASRMGTVYGYTF
TRBJ2-1 medium-sized 15 TRBV11-2 . TGTGCCAGCAGCTTAGCTGCAGGGTTTAACAATGAGCAGTTCTTC CASSLAAGFNNEQFF
TRBJ1-6 many 13 TRBV20-1 . TGCAGTGCTAGGCCACAGCTTAATTCACCCCTCCACTTT CSARPQLNSPLHF
TRBJ1-1 many 15 TRBV11-1 TRBD1 TGTGCCAGCAGCTCCCTGGACAGGGGACGCACTGAAGCTTTCTTT CASSSLDRGRTEAFF
TRBJ1-1 . 16 TRBV4-1 TRBD1 TGCGCCAGCAGCCAACCCCAGGGGGGGTGGAACACTGAAGCTTTCTTT CASSQPQGGWNTEAFF
TRBJ2-5 many 14 TRBV5-5 TRBD1 TGTGCCAGCAGCTTCACAGGGGACCAAGAGACCCAGTACTTC CASSFTGDQETQYF
TRBJ1-4 many 14 TRBV5-1 . TGCGCCAGCAGCTTGGGGATTCCGGGTGAAAAACTGTTTTTT CASSLGIPGEKLFF
TRBJ1-2 many 14 TRBV5-1 . TGCGCCAGCAGCGGTCGCGGCGGTAACTATGGCTACACCTTC CASSGRGGNYGYTF
TRBJ1-2 . 14 TRBV12-5 . TGTGCTAGTGGTTTTTGGGGGCGGTGGATCGGCTACACCTTC CASGFWGRWIGYTF
TRBJ2-1 many 16 TRBV9 TRBD1 TGTGCCAGCAGCGTAGGGACAGGGGGTGAGTGGGGTGAGCAGTTCTTC CASSVGTGGEWGEQFF